This TCR beta chain stems from a study of CD8+ T cells in alopecia areata. The germline V gene has CDR1 LGHNA and CDR2 YNFKEQ. The CDR3 sequence is 17 residues long. The V and J ends lost 3 bases and 2 bases, in that order; junction bases with no gene match: 9. RNA, once extracted, was reverse transcribed into cDNA for use as the sequencing template. Using immunoSEQ multiplex PCR, the repertoire was profiled, and TCRdb retains in-frame clones only, with some absent. The sample records more than 90,000 clones, roughly 69% being singletons. CD4+ and CD8+ T cells were sorted from PBMCs. The chain is built from TRBV4-2 and TRBJ2-3; 9 nucleotides agree with TRBD2. Material: CD4+ T cells sorted from blood. This clonotype originated in a human donor in good health. The CDR3 here is CASSHPLAGDVTDTQYF. CDR3 sequence (DNA): TGTGCCAGCAGCCACCCGTTAGCGGGGGACGTCACAGATACGCAGTATTTT.